This T cell receptor (beta chain) was identified in a study of T-cell memory formation after mild COVID-19. General study results and limits: Contracting clones localized mainly to CM and EM when CD4+ and mainly to EMRA when CD8+.

The CDR3 is 15 amino acids. Germline loops: CDR1 MNHEY, CDR2 SVGAGI. Trimming removed 7 bases at V and 0 bases at J, with 13 bases between. TCRdb re-derived calls from the 5' RACE reads in MiXCR, one entry per CDR3 protein. The data show under 50,000 distinct CDR3 sequences, with 25% to 35% seen just once and 43% held by the top ten. This clonotype was seen many times. Its antigen is currently unknown. The genes are TRBV6-5 and TRBJ2-1; D may be TRBD1 (5 bases). Sequenced material: PBMCs or a T cell subset sorted from them (not recorded which). The TCR was taken from a man aged 18-30 years who had mild COVID-19 (a few samples of this study predate the infection). Cell type and time point are not known. CDR3 residues: CASTLGRGSYNEQFF. As DNA, the CDR3 is TGTGCCAGCACCCTAGGTAGGGGCTCCTACAATGAGCAGTTCTTC.